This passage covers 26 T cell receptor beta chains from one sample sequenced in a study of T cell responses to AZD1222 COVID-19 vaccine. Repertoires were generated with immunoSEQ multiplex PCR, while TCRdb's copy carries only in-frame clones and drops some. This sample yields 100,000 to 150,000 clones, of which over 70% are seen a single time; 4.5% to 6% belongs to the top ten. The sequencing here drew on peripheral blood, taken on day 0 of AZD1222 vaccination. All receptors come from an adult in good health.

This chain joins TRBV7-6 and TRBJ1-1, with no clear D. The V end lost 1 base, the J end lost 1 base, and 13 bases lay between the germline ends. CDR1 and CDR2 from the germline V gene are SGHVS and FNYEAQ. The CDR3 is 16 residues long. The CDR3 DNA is TGTGCCAGCAGCTTAGGCGGGTTCGGGTCGAACACTGAAGCTTTCTTT. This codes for CASSLGGFGSNTEAFF.

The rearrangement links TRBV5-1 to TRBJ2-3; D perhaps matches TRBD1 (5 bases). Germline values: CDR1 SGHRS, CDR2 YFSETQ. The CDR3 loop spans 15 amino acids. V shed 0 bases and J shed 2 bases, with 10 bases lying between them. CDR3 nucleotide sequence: TGCGCCAGCAGCTTGGGGGGCCGGACCACAGATACGCAGTATTTT. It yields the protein CASSLGGRTTDTQYF.

In DNA form, the CDR3 reads TGTGCCAGCAGACGATCTCCGGTACGCACAGATACGCAGTATTTT. It specifies CASRRSPVRTDTQYF. The J gene is TRBJ2-3, the V gene TRBV11-2; D not resolved. This CDR3 has 15 residues. From germline, CDR1 is SGHAT and CDR2 FQNNGV. Trimming stripped 6 bases from V and 1 base from J, with 14 bases between.

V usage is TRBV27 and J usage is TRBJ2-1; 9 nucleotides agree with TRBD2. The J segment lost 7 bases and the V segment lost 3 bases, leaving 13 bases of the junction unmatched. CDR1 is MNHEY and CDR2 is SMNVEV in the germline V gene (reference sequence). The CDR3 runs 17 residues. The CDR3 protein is CASSFQIFPSGENEQFF. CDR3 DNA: TGTGCCAGCAGTTTCCAGATCTTCCCTAGCGGGGAGAATGAGCAGTTCTTC.

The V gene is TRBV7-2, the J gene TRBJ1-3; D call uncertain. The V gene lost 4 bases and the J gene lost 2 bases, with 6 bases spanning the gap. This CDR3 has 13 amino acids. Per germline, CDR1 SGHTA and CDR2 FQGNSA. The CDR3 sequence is CASSWSPGNTIYF. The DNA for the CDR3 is TGTGCCAGCAGCTGGTCACCTGGAAACACCATATATTTT.

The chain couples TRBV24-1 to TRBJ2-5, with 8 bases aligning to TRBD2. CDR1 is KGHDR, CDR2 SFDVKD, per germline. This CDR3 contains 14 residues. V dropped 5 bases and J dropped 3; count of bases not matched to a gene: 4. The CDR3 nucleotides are TGTGCCACCAGTGTAGCGGGGCGAAAAGAGACCCAGTACTTC. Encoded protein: CATSVAGRKETQYF.

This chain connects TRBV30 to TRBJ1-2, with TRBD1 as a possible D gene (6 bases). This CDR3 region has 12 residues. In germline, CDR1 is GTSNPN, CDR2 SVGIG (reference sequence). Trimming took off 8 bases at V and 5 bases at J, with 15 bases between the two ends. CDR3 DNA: TGTGCCGTGCGTGGGGGGCCATATGGCTACACCTTC. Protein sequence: CAVRGGPYGYTF. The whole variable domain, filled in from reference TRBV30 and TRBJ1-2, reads SQTIHQWPATLVQPVGSPLSLECTVEGTSNPNLYWYRQAAGRGLQLLFYSVGIGQISSEVPQNLSASRPQDRQFILSSKKLLLSDSGFYLCAVRGGPYGYTFGSGTRLTVV.

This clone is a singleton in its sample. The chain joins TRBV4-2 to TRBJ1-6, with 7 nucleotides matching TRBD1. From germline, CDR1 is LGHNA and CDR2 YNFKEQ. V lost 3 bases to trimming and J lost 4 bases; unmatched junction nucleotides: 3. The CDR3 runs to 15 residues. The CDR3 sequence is CASSQPGQYNSPLHF. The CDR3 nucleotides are TGTGCCAGCAGCCAGCCGGGACAGTATAATTCACCCCTCCACTTT.

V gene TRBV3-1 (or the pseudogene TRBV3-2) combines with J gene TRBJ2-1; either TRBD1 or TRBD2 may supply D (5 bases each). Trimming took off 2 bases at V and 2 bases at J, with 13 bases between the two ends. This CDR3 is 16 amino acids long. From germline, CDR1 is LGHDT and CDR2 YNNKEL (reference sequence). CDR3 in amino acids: CASSQWGSRAYNEQFF. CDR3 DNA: TGTGCCAGCAGCCAATGGGGCTCGAGGGCCTACAATGAGCAGTTCTTC.

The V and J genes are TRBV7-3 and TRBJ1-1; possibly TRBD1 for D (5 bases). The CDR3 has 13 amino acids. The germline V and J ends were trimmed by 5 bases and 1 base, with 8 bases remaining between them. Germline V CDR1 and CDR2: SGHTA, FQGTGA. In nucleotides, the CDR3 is TGTGCCAGCAGCGAACAGGCGAACACTGAAGCTTTCTTT. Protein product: CASSEQANTEAFF.

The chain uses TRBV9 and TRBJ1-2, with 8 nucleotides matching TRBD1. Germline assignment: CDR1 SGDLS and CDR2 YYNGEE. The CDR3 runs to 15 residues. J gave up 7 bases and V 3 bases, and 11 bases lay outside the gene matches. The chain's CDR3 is CASSEAPTGGSGYTF. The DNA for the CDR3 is TGTGCCAGCAGCGAGGCCCCCACAGGGGGTTCTGGCTACACCTTC.

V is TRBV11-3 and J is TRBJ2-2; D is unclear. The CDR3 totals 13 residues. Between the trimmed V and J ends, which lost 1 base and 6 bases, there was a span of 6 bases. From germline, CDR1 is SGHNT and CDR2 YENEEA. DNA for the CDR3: TGTGCCAGCAGCTTAGGTATATCCGGGGAGCTGTTTTTT. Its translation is CASSLGISGELFF.

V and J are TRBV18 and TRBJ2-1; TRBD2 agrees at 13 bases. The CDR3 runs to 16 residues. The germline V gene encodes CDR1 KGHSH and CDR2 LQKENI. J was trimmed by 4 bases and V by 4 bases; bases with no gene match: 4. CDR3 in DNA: TGTGCCAGCTCACTAACTAGCGGGGGGGTGTACAATGAGCAGTTCTTC. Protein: CASSLTSGGVYNEQFF.

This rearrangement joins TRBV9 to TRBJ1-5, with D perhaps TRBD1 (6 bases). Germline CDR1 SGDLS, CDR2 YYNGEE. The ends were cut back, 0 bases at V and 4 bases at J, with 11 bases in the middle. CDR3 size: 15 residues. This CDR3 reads CASSVEDSPNQPQHF. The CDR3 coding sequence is TGTGCCAGCAGCGTAGAGGACAGCCCAAATCAGCCCCAGCATTTT.

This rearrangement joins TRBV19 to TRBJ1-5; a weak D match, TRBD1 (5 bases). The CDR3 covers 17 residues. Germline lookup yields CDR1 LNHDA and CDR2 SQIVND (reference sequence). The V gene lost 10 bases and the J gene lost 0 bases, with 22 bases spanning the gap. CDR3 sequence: CATLVVGVGPSNQPQHF. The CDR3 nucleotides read TGTGCCACTTTAGTCGTCGGGGTGGGGCCTAGCAATCAGCCCCAGCATTTT.

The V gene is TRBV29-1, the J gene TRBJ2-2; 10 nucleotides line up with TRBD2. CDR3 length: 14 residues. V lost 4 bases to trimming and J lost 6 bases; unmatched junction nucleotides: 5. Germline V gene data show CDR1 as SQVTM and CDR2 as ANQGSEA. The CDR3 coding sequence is TGCAGCGTTGGTAGCGGGAGGTGGGCCGGGGAGCTGTTTTTT. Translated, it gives CSVGSGRWAGELFF.

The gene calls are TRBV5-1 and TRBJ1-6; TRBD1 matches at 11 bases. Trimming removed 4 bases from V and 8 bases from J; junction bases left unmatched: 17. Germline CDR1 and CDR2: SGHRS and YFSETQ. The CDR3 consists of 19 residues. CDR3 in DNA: TGCGCCAGCAGCCACGCCGGGACAGGGGGTGCACTTTGGCATTCACCCCTCCACTTT. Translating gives CASSHAGTGGALWHSPLHF.

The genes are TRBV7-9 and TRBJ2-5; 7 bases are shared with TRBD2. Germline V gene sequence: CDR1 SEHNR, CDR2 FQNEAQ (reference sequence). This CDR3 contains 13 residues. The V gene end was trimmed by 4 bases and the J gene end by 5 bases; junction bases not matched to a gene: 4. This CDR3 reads CASSYGRRETQYF. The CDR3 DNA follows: TGTGCCAGCAGCTACGGGAGGCGGGAGACCCAGTACTTC.

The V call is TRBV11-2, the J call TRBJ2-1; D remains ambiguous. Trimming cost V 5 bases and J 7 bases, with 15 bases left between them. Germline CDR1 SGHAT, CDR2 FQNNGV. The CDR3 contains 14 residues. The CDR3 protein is CASSPPSDLNEQFF. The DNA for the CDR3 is TGTGCCAGCAGCCCTCCCTCGGACCTAAATGAGCAGTTCTTC.

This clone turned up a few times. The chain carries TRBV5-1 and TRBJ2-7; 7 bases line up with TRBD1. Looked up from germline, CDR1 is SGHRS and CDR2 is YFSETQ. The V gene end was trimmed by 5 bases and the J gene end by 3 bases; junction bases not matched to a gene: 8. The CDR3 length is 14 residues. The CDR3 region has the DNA TGCGCCAGCAGTACCGGGACAGTTCTCTACGAGCAGTACTTC. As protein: CASSTGTVLYEQYF.

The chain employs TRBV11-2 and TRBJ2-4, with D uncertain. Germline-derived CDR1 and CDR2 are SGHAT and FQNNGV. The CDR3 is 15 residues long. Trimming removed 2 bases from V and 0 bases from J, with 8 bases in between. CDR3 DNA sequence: TGTGCCAGCAGCTTATCTGCGGTAGCCAAAAACATTCAGTACTTC. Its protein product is CASSLSAVAKNIQYF.

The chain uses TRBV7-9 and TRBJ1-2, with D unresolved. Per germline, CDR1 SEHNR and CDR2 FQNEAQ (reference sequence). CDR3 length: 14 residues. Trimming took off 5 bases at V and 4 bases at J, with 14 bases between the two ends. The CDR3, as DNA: TGTGCCAGCAGCCACCCCCGGCAGGCCTATGGCTACACCTTC. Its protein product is CASSHPRQAYGYTF. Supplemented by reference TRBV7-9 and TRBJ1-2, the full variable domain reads DTGVSQNPRHKITKRGQNVTFRCDPISEHNRLYWYRQTLGQGPEFLTYFQNEAQLEKSRLLSDRFSAERPKGSFSTLEIQRTEQGDSAMYLCASSHPRQAYGYTFGSGTRLTVV.

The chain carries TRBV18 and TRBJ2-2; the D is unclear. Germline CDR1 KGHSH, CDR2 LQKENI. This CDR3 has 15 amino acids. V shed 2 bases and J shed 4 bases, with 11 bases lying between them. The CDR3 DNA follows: TGTGCCAGCTCACCAGCTTTCTTCGGCACCGGGGAGCTGTTTTTT. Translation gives CASSPAFFGTGELFF.

Here the CDR3 DNA reads TGTGCCATCAGTGACAACAGGGGCGCCACAGATACGCAGTATTTT. Amino acids: CAISDNRGATDTQYF. The rearrangement joins TRBV10-3 to TRBJ2-3; TRBD1 aligns across 7 bases. V dropped 3 bases and J dropped 2; count of bases not matched to a gene: 5. The CDR3 has 15 residues. Germline CDR1 ENHRY, CDR2 SYGVKD.

The CDR3 reads CASSWPGGIDEQYF. The CDR3 nucleotides read TGTGCCAGCAGCTGGCCGGGGGGCATTGACGAGCAGTACTTC. V is TRBV5-4 and J is TRBJ2-7; D might be TRBD2 (7 bases). Trimming left V 3 bases short and J 5 bases short, with 15 bases between. The V gene's germline CDR1 is SGHNT and CDR2 YYREEE (reference sequence). The CDR3 length is 14 residues.

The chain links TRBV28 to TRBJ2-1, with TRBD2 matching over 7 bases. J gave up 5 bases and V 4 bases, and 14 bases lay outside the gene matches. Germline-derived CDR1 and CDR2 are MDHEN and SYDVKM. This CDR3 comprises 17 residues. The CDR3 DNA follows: TGTGCCAGCAGTTCGCTGATGTTGGCGGGAGTTAACAATGAGCAGTTCTTC. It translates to CASSSLMLAGVNNEQFF.